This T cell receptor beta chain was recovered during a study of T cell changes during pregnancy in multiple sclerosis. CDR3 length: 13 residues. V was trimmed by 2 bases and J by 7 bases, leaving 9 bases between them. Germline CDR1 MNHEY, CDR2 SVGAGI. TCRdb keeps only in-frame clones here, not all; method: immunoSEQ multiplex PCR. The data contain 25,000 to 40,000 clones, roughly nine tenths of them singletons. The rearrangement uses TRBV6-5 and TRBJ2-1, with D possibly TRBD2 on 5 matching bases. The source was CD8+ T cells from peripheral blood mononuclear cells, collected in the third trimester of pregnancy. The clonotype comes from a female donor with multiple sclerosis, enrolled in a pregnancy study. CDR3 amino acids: CASSYGSTNEQFF. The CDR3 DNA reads TGTGCCAGCAGTTACGGGAGTACAAATGAGCAGTTCTTC.